The 4 T cell receptor beta chains listed next were all sequenced from one sample in a study of blood T cell repertoires in COVID-19. Profiled with immunoSEQ multiplex PCR; TCRdb holds only in-frame clones, not every one. Of about 9,000 clones in the sample, 80% to 90% were seen once. Source material: peripheral blood. The receptors shown here come from a human donor in a cohort sampled during active COVID-19.

As concerns this clone: The sample carries other DNA sequences with the same CDR3. This rearrangement joins TRBV27 to TRBJ2-7; 9 nucleotides agree with TRBD2. There are 14 residues in the CDR3. Trimming cost V 5 bases and J 1 base; bases outside gene matches: 3. Germline CDR1 is MNHEY and CDR2 is SMNVEV (reference sequence). The CDR3 DNA sequence: TGTGCCAGCAGTCCTCTAGCGGGATCCTACGAGCAGTACTTC. This gives the protein CASSPLAGSYEQYF.

In DNA, the CDR3 is TGTGCCAGCCGTTCCTCAGGCTCTCTATCGGGGGCTTTCTTT. It specifies CASRSSGSLSGAFF. The rearrangement uses TRBV2 and TRBJ1-1; D unclear. Germline CDR1 reads SNHLY; CDR2 reads FYNNEI. Trimming took off 8 bases at V and 11 bases at J, with 24 bases between the two ends. The CDR3 length is 14 residues.

The chain is built from TRBV6-6 and TRBJ2-1, with 7 bases aligning to TRBD2. CDR3 length: 15 amino acids. Per germline, CDR1 MNHNY and CDR2 SVGAGI (reference sequence). The V gene end was trimmed by 6 bases and the J gene end by 8 bases; junction bases not matched to a gene: 13. The CDR3 sequence is CASRKRGGPGHEQFF. The CDR3 DNA follows: TGTGCCAGCAGGAAGAGGGGAGGGCCTGGCCATGAGCAGTTCTTC.

This clone came up once. This chain joins TRBV6-1 and TRBJ1-1; TRBD1 might be the D (5 bases). The germline V and J ends were trimmed by 2 bases and 0 bases, with 7 bases remaining between them. From germline, CDR1 is MNHNS and CDR2 SASEGT. The CDR3 covers 14 residues. Here the CDR3 reads CASSEWTLNTEAFF. The CDR3 coding sequence is TGTGCCAGCAGTGAATGGACACTGAACACTGAAGCTTTCTTT.